This T cell receptor beta chain came from a study of T cells in Graves' hyperthyroidism and ophthalmopathy. Study results and caveats: In the blood, most expanded thyroid clonotypes above 0.001 appeared as well. The model foresaw ophthalmopathy a median roughly 6 months prior to onset.

TCR beta CDR3 sequences were amplified from RNA transcripts. HTBI primers were used for first-round RT-PCR of the TCR CDR3. One entry per CDR3 protein results from TCRdb running MiXCR on the multiplex PCR reads. The table records hundreds of thousands of distinct CDR3 sequences, 45% of them present only once. Trimming stripped 10 bases from V and 5 bases from J, with 14 bases between. Germline CDR1 and CDR2: SNHLY and FYNNEI. The CDR3 spans 13 residues. Researchers barred patients who had uncontrolled infection, other autoimmune disease, pregnancy or lactation. Diagnoses were established using clinical symptoms, serum thyroxine and TRAb, thyroid ultrasound and orbital computed tomography. As for this clonotype: Its cognate antigen is unknown.

The sequence was collected from an adult man with Graves' disease, either hyperthyroidism or ophthalmopathy (not recorded which). The sequenced sample consisted of peripheral blood or thyroid tissue (not recorded which). V gene TRBV2 combines with J gene TRBJ1-4; perhaps TRBD1 as D (5 bases). This CDR3 is CATKGLQNEKLFF. CDR3 sequence (DNA): TGTGCCACCAAGGGACTACAGAATGAAAAACTGTTTTTT.